This T cell receptor beta chain was obtained from a study of T cells in Graves' hyperthyroidism and ophthalmopathy. Study summary: The initial diagnosis was the point when peripheral blood was collected, ahead of any treatment.

RNA transcripts were the template for amplifying TCR beta CDR3 regions. The HTBI primer set served for first-round RT-PCR of the TCR CDR3. Using its own MiXCR run on the multiplex PCR reads, TCRdb lists one record per CDR3 protein. This sample yields approximately 530,000 distinct CDR3 sequences, of which 15% to 20% are seen a single time; over 45% belongs to the top ten. V was trimmed by 0 bases and J by 5 bases, leaving 3 bases between them. Germline CDR1 is GTSNPN and CDR2 is SVGIG (reference sequence). This CDR3 region has 11 residues. This clonotype occurred a few times. This sequence originates from a middle-aged man with Graves' ophthalmopathy. The V call is TRBV30, the J call TRBJ2-3; no clear D. The sequenced sample consisted of blood. The CDR3 DNA reads as TGTGCCTGGAGTGTACAAGATACGCAGTATTTT. Translating gives CAWSVQDTQYF. The full variable domain, in which reference TRBV30 and TRBJ2-3 provide the parts outside the CDR3, is SQTIHQWPATLVQPVGSPLSLECTVEGTSNPNLYWYRQAAGRGLQLLFYSVGIGQISSEVPQNLSASRPQDRQFILSSKKLLLSDSGFYLCAWSVQDTQYFGPGTRLTVL.